This T cell receptor (beta chain) was obtained from a study of blood T cell repertoires in COVID-19. Study-level information: Sites in the United States, Italy and Spain provided acute and convalescent COVID-19 samples. The analysed material was cDNA or gDNA that came from T cells, B-cell-depleted T cells, or PBMCs.

Germline V CDR1 and CDR2: SGDLS, YYNGEE. This CDR3 has 13 residues. V was shortened by 6 bases and J by 5 bases, with 14 bases between the two germline ends. Data came from immunoSEQ multiplex PCR; TCRdb stores just in-frame clones and leaves some out. The sample holds some 89,000 clones, about nine tenths seen once. This clone was detected once. V usage is TRBV9 and J usage is TRBJ1-1; no clear D gene. The receptor was derived from a man aged 45-65 years with acute or convalescent COVID-19. The sequenced material came from peripheral blood. CDR3 protein: CASNHLGGTEAFF. The DNA for the CDR3 is TGTGCCAGCAACCACTTGGGAGGAACTGAAGCTTTCTTT.